This entry lists 14 T cell receptor beta chains sequenced from one sample in a study of blood T cells in healthy people across ages. With a J-beta primer mix and a sample-barcoded 5' primer, a second PCR ran about 6 to 11 cycles. TCRdb reprocessed the 5' RACE reads via MiXCR and lists one record per CDR3 protein. In the table there are 800,000 to 900,000 distinct CDR3 sequences, 62% of which are singletons. Sequenced input: blood. These receptors came from a man aged 30 to 45 in good health.

In this sample, this clonotype turned up once. The V call is TRBV12-3 or TRBV12-4, the J call TRBJ2-3, with D unresolved. This CDR3 has 14 amino acids. Trimming took 2 bases from V and 3 from J, leaving 9 bases between them. The CDR3 sequence: CASSLPLITDTQYF. Written as DNA, the CDR3 is TGTGCCAGCAGTTTACCACTGATTACAGATACGCAGTATTTT.

The genes are TRBV4-2 and TRBJ2-4; 11 bases map to TRBD1. The end of the DNA fits TRBJ2-5 better, so the J call may be wrong. The CDR3 extends over 17 amino acids. CDR1 is LGHNA and CDR2 is YNFKEQ in the germline V gene. CDR3 in DNA: TGTGCCAGCAGCTTACGAATCGGGGGGACAGGGGGAGAGACCCAGTACTTC. It translates to CASSLRIGGTGGETQYF.

The genes are TRBV10-3 and TRBJ1-4, with TRBD1 matching over 10 bases. The junction had 11 bases not matched to a gene; V was cut back by 10 bases and J by 9 bases. Germline CDR1 reads ENHRY; CDR2 reads SYGVKD. The CDR3 extends over 14 amino acids. The CDR3 loop reads CATGPGQGWKKLFF. The CDR3 DNA sequence: TGTGCCACGGGACCGGGACAGGGGTGGAAAAAACTGTTTTTT.

This clonotype was observed a handful of times. The chain carries TRBV20-1 and TRBJ2-5; possibly TRBD1 for D (7 bases). The V end lost 5 bases, the J end lost 2 bases, and 9 bases lay between the germline ends. CDR3 length: 12 amino acids. Per the germline V gene, CDR1 is DFQATT and CDR2 is SNEGSKA (reference sequence). The CDR3 sequence: CSAAGQQETQYF. CDR3 sequence (DNA): TGCAGTGCTGCGGGACAGCAAGAGACCCAGTACTTC.

This chain uses TRBV27 with TRBJ2-3; D is possibly TRBD2 (5 bases). The CDR3 sequence is 14 residues long. V was cut by 2 bases and J by 8 bases, with 14 bases left in between. The germline gives CDR1 MNHEY, CDR2 SMNVEV (reference sequence). The CDR3 protein is CASSLRSEAVTQYF. CDR3 DNA: TGTGCCAGCAGTTTACGTAGCGAGGCAGTTACGCAGTATTTT.

This sequence joins TRBV7-2 and TRBJ2-7; D gene unclear. This CDR3 has 13 residues. V lost 0 bases to trimming and J lost 2 bases, with 5 bases between them. Looked up from germline, CDR1 is SGHTA and CDR2 is FQGNSA. Written as DNA, the CDR3 is TGTGCCAGCAGCTTAGCAGCCCCCTACGAGCAGTACTTC. Translating gives CASSLAAPYEQYF.

This chain uses TRBV9 with TRBJ2-3; TRBD1 might be the D (6 bases). The CDR3 loop spans 13 amino acids. The V and J ends lost 6 bases and 2 bases respectively, with 10 bases between them. Germline V gene data show CDR1 as SGDLS and CDR2 as YYNGEE. The CDR3 spells CASTQGFTDTQYF. CDR3 coding DNA: TGTGCCAGCACCCAGGGGTTCACAGATACGCAGTATTTT.

This clonotype was seen a few times. The V gene is TRBV20-1, the J gene TRBJ2-7; 9 bases are a match to TRBD1. There are 17 residues in the CDR3. J gave up 6 bases and V 1 base, and 16 bases lay outside the gene matches. Germline V gene lookup returns CDR1 DFQATT and CDR2 SNEGSKA (reference sequence). For the CDR3, the DNA is TGCAGTGCTAGAGCCCCAAGGAGGGGGACAGGGACTCTCGAGCAGTACTTC. It specifies CSARAPRRGTGTLEQYF.

The chain uses TRBV9 and TRBJ1-2, with D maybe TRBD1 (5 bases). The CDR3 is made up of 13 amino acids. Germline V gene data show CDR1 as SGDLS and CDR2 as YYNGEE. V was cut by 3 bases and J by 5 bases, with 11 bases left in between. CDR3 residues: CASSGGEWYGYTF. The CDR3 nucleotides read TGTGCCAGCAGCGGAGGGGAGTGGTATGGCTACACCTTC.

The rearrangement links TRBV6-1 to TRBJ1-1; D perhaps matches TRBD1 (6 bases). Per germline, CDR1 MNHNS and CDR2 SASEGT. The CDR3 has 18 amino acids. V was pared by 1 base and J by 4 bases, with 22 bases between. For the CDR3, the DNA is TGTGCCAGCAGTGAAGGGAGTGTGACGGCGAAGGGGGGCACTGAAGCTTTCTTT. It translates to CASSEGSVTAKGGTEAFF.

CDR3 loop: CASGPGLAKLFF. For the CDR3, the DNA is TGTGCCAGCGGTCCCGGGCTTGCAAAACTGTTTTTT. The rearrangement joins TRBV6-5 to TRBJ1-4, with unresolved D. Germline CDR1 reads MNHEY; CDR2 reads SVGAGI. The V end was cut by 8 bases, the J end by 10 bases, with 14 bases between. The CDR3 loop spans 12 amino acids.

Only a few counts were recorded for this clonotype. The chain employs TRBV29-1 and TRBJ2-7, with a possible D match to TRBD1 (5 bases). CDR1 is SQVTM, CDR2 ANQGSEA, per germline. V was clipped by 4 bases and J by 0 bases, with 13 bases between them. The CDR3 totals 14 residues. CDR3 bases: TGCAGCGTTGCGGGTGGGGCCCTCTCCTACGAGCAGTACTTC. Its translation: CSVAGGALSYEQYF.

The gene calls are TRBV11-1 and TRBJ2-4; possible D gene TRBD1, 6 bases. Germline CDR1 reads SGHAT; CDR2 reads FQDESV (reference sequence). Trimming took off 4 bases at V and 11 bases at J, with 9 bases between the two ends. The CDR3 runs to 11 residues. CDR3 in amino acids: CASSSDRLQYF. Written as DNA, the CDR3 is TGTGCCAGCAGCTCCGACAGGCTTCAGTACTTC. Full variable domain (remainder filled in from reference TRBV11-1 and TRBJ2-4): EAEVAQSPRYKITEKSQAVAFWCDPISGHATLYWYRQILGQGPELLVQFQDESVVDDSQLPKDRFSAERLKGVDSTLKIQPAELGDSAMYLCASSSDRLQYFGAGTRLSVL.

About this clonotype: Sequence at one end of the junction differs from germline and may be a read error. This chain uses TRBV4-3 with TRBJ2-7; TRBD1 might be the D (5 bases). The J call may not be correct, given that the DNA end is closer to TRBJ2-5. The germline gives CDR1 LGHNA, CDR2 YSLEER. CDR3 length: 15 amino acids. The CDR3 nucleotides are TGCGCCGGCAGCCAAGATGATGGGGCTTGGGAGACCCAGTACTTC. It yields the protein CAGSQDDGAWETQYF.